What follows are 21 T cell receptor beta chains derived from one specimen sequenced in a study of PD-L1 blockade in urothelial cancer. As to time point: peripheral blood 6 weeks after treatment start. Only in-frame clones appear in the TCRdb table, and some are missing; sequencing was by immunoSEQ multiplex PCR. The sample includes approximately 120,000 clones, about 84% of them seen just once. Sequencing was performed on PBMCs, taken around atezolizumab (anti-PD-L1) treatment. These receptors all stem from a man in his fifties with urothelial cancer.

This sequence joins TRBV18 and TRBJ1-2, with TRBD1 matching 8 bases. The germline V gene has CDR1 KGHSH and CDR2 LQKENI. Trimming took 4 bases from V and 8 from J; bases not matched to a gene: 9. This CDR3 is 14 amino acids long. CDR3 protein: CASSRMDRAGGYTF. CDR3 DNA: TGTGCCAGCTCACGAATGGACAGGGCGGGCGGCTACACCTTC.

The rearrangement uses TRBV6-1 and TRBJ2-1; TRBD1 aligns across 12 bases. The CDR3 loop spans 15 amino acids. The V gene end was trimmed by 8 bases and the J gene end by 8 bases; junction bases not matched to a gene: 10. In germline, CDR1 is MNHNS, CDR2 SASEGT. The CDR3 DNA is TGTGCCAGCGGTCGGTACGGGACAGGGGGCCATGAGCAGTTCTTC. Translated: CASGRYGTGGHEQFF.

V is TRBV27 and J is TRBJ1-6; TRBD1 matches 8 bases. Per the germline V gene, CDR1 is MNHEY and CDR2 is SMNVEV (reference sequence). The CDR3 runs 14 residues. V shed 6 bases, J shed 8 bases, and the junction held 6 bases outside the gene matches. CDR3 DNA sequence: TGTGCCAGCAGGACAGGGGACGGCTATTCACCCCTCCACTTT. Translation gives CASRTGDGYSPLHF.

This chain connects TRBV5-1 to TRBJ2-7; a weak D match, TRBD1 (5 bases). Trimming took 0 bases from V and 0 from J, leaving 22 bases between them. The CDR3 has 19 residues. Germline V gene data show CDR1 as SGHRS and CDR2 as YFSETQ. The CDR3 here is CASSLGGAWGSKSSYEQYF. CDR3 coding DNA: TGCGCCAGCAGCTTGGGTGGGGCTTGGGGCTCCAAGAGCTCCTACGAGCAGTACTTC. Full variable domain (missing parts from reference TRBV5-1 and TRBJ2-7): KAGVTQTPRYLIKTRGQQVTLSCSPISGHRSVSWYQQTPGQGLQFLFEYFSETQRNKGNFPGRFSGRQFSNSRSEMNVSTLELGDSALYLCASSLGGAWGSKSSYEQYFGPGTRLTVT.

This sequence joins TRBV5-1 and TRBJ2-1, with 10 bases lining up with TRBD2. The CDR3 length is 15 residues. Germline V CDR1 and CDR2: SGHRS, YFSETQ. V was pared by 5 bases and J by 4 bases, with 6 bases of the junction left unmatched. CDR3 sequence: CASSQAGGKYNEQFF. In DNA, the CDR3 is TGCGCCAGCAGTCAAGCGGGGGGGAAATACAATGAGCAGTTCTTC.

The CDR3 is CASSPSGRGSTDTQYF. The CDR3 coding sequence is TGTGCCAGCAGCCCGAGCGGGAGGGGATCTACAGATACGCAGTATTTT. This rearrangement joins TRBV7-2 to TRBJ2-3; the match to TRBD2 covers 10 bases. The germline CDR1 and CDR2 sequences are SGHTA and FQGNSA. The ends lost 5 bases at V and 3 bases at J; junction bases unmatched: 8. This CDR3 is built from 16 residues.

The chain couples TRBV27 to TRBJ2-7; 7 nucleotides line up with TRBD1. V dropped 6 bases and J dropped 0; count of bases not matched to a gene: 14. CDR3 length: 17 residues. Germline V gives CDR1 MNHEY, CDR2 SMNVEV (reference sequence). CDR3 DNA sequence: TGTGCCAGCAGCCGTAAACCCCCGACAGGGATCTCCTACGAGCAGTACTTC. It is translated as CASSRKPPTGISYEQYF.

The rearrangement uses TRBV7-9 and TRBJ2-7; D is uncertain. Germline-derived CDR1 and CDR2 are SEHNR and FQNEAQ (reference sequence). The CDR3 has 14 residues. V was shortened by 7 bases and J by 0 bases, with 13 bases between the two germline ends. CDR3 amino acids: CASTDTQSSYEQYF. The CDR3 nucleotides read TGTGCCAGCACCGACACCCAGAGCTCCTACGAGCAGTACTTC.

The gene calls are TRBV6-5 and TRBJ2-3; 7 bases map to TRBD1. Looked up from germline, CDR1 is MNHEY and CDR2 is SVGAGI. There are 15 residues in the CDR3. J lost 5 bases, V lost 1 base, and 6 bases had no gene match. CDR3 sequence: CASSYFRGREDTQYF. The CDR3 DNA reads TGTGCCAGCAGTTACTTCAGGGGGAGAGAAGATACGCAGTATTTT.

V gene TRBV19 combines with J gene TRBJ2-7, with a weak D call TRBD1 (5 bases). Between the trimmed V and J ends, which lost 5 bases and 4 bases, there was a span of 15 bases. CDR1 and CDR2 from the germline V gene are LNHDA and SQIVND (reference sequence). This CDR3 is built from 14 residues. This CDR3 reads CASSVQAGPYEQYF. CDR3 DNA: TGTGCCAGTAGTGTACAGGCTGGACCTTACGAGCAGTACTTC. The full variable domain, its missing parts supplied by reference TRBV19 and TRBJ2-7, is DGGITQSPKYLFRKEGQNVTLSCEQNLNHDAMYWYRQDPGQGLRLIYYSQIVNDFQKGDIAEGYSVSREKKESFPLTVTSAQKNPTAFYLCASSVQAGPYEQYFGPGTRLTVT.

The chain employs TRBV2 and TRBJ2-5; D is possibly TRBD1 (5 bases). The ends were cut back, 4 bases at V and 0 bases at J, with 12 bases in the middle. The CDR3 extends over 15 amino acids. Germline V gene lookup returns CDR1 SNHLY and CDR2 FYNNEI. This CDR3 reads CASSGSQVYQETQYF. Here the CDR3 DNA reads TGTGCCAGCAGTGGCTCACAGGTATACCAAGAGACCCAGTACTTC.

The J gene is TRBJ1-2, the V gene TRBV2; 9 positions agree with TRBD1. Germline V lookup: CDR1 SNHLY, CDR2 FYNNEI. The CDR3 loop spans 13 amino acids. V shed 6 bases and J 8 bases; nucleotides not matched to a gene: 7. The CDR3 region has the DNA TGTGCCAGCAGGAAGGGACAGGGTGGCGGCTACACCTTC. Protein: CASRKGQGGGYTF.

This chain joins TRBV6-4 and TRBJ2-1, with TRBD1 as a possible D gene (5 bases). Germline assignment: CDR1 MRHNA and CDR2 SNTAGT. Trimming stripped 7 bases from V and 2 bases from J, with 15 bases between. The CDR3 is 15 amino acids. The chain's CDR3 is CASTKDTGPYNEQFF. The CDR3 nucleotides are TGTGCCAGCACCAAAGACACAGGCCCCTACAATGAGCAGTTCTTC.

The chain uses TRBV11-3 and TRBJ2-3; D perhaps matches TRBD2 (5 bases). The CDR3 has 14 residues. V lost 5 bases, J lost 2 bases, and 11 bases lay in between. The V gene's germline CDR1 is SGHNT and CDR2 YENEEA. The chain's CDR3 is CASSKTGSTDTQYF. The CDR3 DNA is TGTGCCAGCAGCAAAACGGGATCCACAGATACGCAGTATTTT.

This chain connects TRBV5-1 to TRBJ1-1; possible D gene TRBD1, 5 bases. Germline V gene lookup returns CDR1 SGHRS and CDR2 YFSETQ. V was trimmed by 2 bases and J by 4 bases, leaving 9 bases between them. The CDR3 runs 13 residues. CDR3 loop: CASSFGDFTEAFF. As DNA, the CDR3 is TGCGCCAGCAGCTTTGGGGACTTCACTGAAGCTTTCTTT.

For the CDR3, the DNA is TGTGCCACCAGCGGGGGGACAGACCCTAGGGATGAAAAACTGTTTTTT. Translation gives CATSGGTDPRDEKLFF. The chain couples TRBV15 to TRBJ1-4; TRBD1 aligns across 7 bases. Germline lookup yields CDR1 LNHNV and CDR2 YYDKDF (reference sequence). V lost 5 bases, J lost 6 bases, and 12 bases stayed unmatched. This CDR3 region has 16 residues. The whole variable domain, filled in from reference TRBV15 and TRBJ1-4, reads DAMVIQNPRYQVTQFGKPVTLSCSQTLNHNVMYWYQQKSSQAPKLLFHYYDKDFNNEADTPDNFQSRRPNTSFCFLDIRSPGLGDTAMYLCATSGGTDPRDEKLFFGSGTQLSVL.

This rearrangement joins TRBV9 to TRBJ2-1; D gene unclear. There are 14 residues in the CDR3. The V end was cut by 0 bases, the J end by 6 bases, with 10 bases between. Germline V CDR1 and CDR2: SGDLS, YYNGEE. CDR3 DNA sequence: TGTGCCAGCAGCGTAGGCCGAGGTCGCAATGAGCAGTTCTTC. This translates into CASSVGRGRNEQFF.

This clone was found once. V gene TRBV28 combines with J gene TRBJ1-2, with 10 bases matching TRBD1. Looked up from germline, CDR1 is MDHEN and CDR2 is SYDVKM. The CDR3 spans 14 residues. The ends lost 5 bases at V and 8 bases at J; junction bases unmatched: 8. CDR3 amino acids: CASSEGQGKRGYTF. CDR3 in DNA: TGTGCCAGCAGTGAGGGACAGGGGAAGAGAGGCTACACCTTC.

V gene TRBV6-6 combines with J gene TRBJ2-5; 8 bases align to TRBD2. The CDR3 has 12 amino acids. Germline loops: CDR1 MNHNY, CDR2 SVGAGI (reference sequence). V lost 11 bases and J lost 3; bases outside the gene matches: 5. CDR3 coding DNA: TGTGCCGCAACGGGGGGGGAAGAGACCCAGTACTTC. Translating gives CAATGGEETQYF.

The rearrangement uses TRBV5-4 and TRBJ2-7, with TRBD2 identical over 9 bases. The CDR3 contains 17 residues. V was pared by 1 base and J by 5 bases, with 13 bases of the junction left unmatched. CDR1 SGHNT and CDR2 YYREEE come from the germline V gene (reference sequence). CDR3 nucleotide sequence: TGTGCCAGCAGCTTGAACGTTTTGGCGGGAGGGCCCAACGAGCAGTACTTC. Its translation: CASSLNVLAGGPNEQYF.

The chain is built from TRBV2 and TRBJ1-6, with TRBD1 matching over 7 bases. With 6 bases clipped from V and 6 bases from J, the junction kept 2 bases outside the gene matches. Per the germline V gene, CDR1 is SNHLY and CDR2 is FYNNEI. The CDR3 sequence is 13 residues long. The DNA of the CDR3 is TGTGCCAGCAGGGGGACAGCTAATTCACCCCTCCACTTT. Its protein is CASRGTANSPLHF.